This note documents a single T cell receptor (beta chain) sequence. V was shortened by 2 bases and J by 4 bases, with 11 bases between the two germline ends. The CDR3 is 14 amino acids. CDR1 is WNHNN, CDR2 SYGVQD, per germline (reference sequence). This sample is drawn from a study of blood T cell repertoires in COVID-19. Study context: Samples representing acute and convalescent COVID-19 were sourced from the United States, Italy and Spain.

Repertoires were generated with immunoSEQ multiplex PCR, while TCRdb's copy carries only in-frame clones and drops some. The sample lists some 87,000 clones, more than 60% occurring once. Specimen: peripheral blood. This clonotype was obtained from a human donor in a cohort sampled during active COVID-19. This chain uses TRBV10-1 with TRBJ1-1, with D possibly being TRBD1 (6 bases). CDR3 region: CASSEPGQPTEAFF. The CDR3 DNA reads TGCGCCAGCAGTGAGCCAGGACAGCCCACTGAAGCTTTCTTT.